The 11 T cell receptor beta chains listed next were all sequenced from one sample in a study of blood T cell repertoires in COVID-19. Measured with immunoSEQ multiplex PCR; TCRdb has only the in-frame clones, and not every one. The data show about 370,000 clones, with over 75% seen just once and approximately 1% held by the top ten. Sequenced material: PBMCs or T cells enriched from blood (not recorded which). These receptors came from a man in his late teens or twenties who had recovered from COVID-19.

The chain joins TRBV6-5 to TRBJ1-5, with D possibly matching TRBD1 (6 bases). V was trimmed by 2 bases and J by 4 bases, leaving 12 bases between them. CDR1 is MNHEY, CDR2 SVGAGI, per germline. The CDR3 has 15 residues. CDR3 in DNA: TGTGCCAGCAGTTACGCCGCAGGGGATAATCAGCCCCAGCATTTT. Its protein is CASSYAAGDNQPQHF.

The rearrangement uses TRBV28 and TRBJ2-3; D uncertain. V lost 3 bases, J lost 0 bases, and 10 bases lay in between. This CDR3 is built from 15 residues. From germline, CDR1 is MDHEN and CDR2 SYDVKM. CDR3 nucleotides: TGTGCCAGCAGTTTCCTCCTCACTAGCACAGATACGCAGTATTTT. Translation gives CASSFLLTSTDTQYF.

This chain joins TRBV5-1 and TRBJ2-1; TRBD2 agrees at 9 bases. Germline-derived CDR1 and CDR2 are SGHRS and YFSETQ. V lost 4 bases and J lost 0; bases outside the gene matches: 5. The CDR3 sequence is 16 residues long. The CDR3 loop is CASSELAGVSYNEQFF. The CDR3 DNA sequence: TGCGCCAGCAGCGAATTAGCGGGAGTCTCCTACAATGAGCAGTTCTTC.

This chain uses TRBV19 with TRBJ1-1; D is perhaps TRBD1 (6 bases). The V end lost 9 bases, the J end lost 2 bases, and 13 bases lay between the germline ends. This CDR3 is 13 amino acids long. CDR1 is LNHDA and CDR2 is SQIVND in the germline V gene (reference sequence). CDR3 region: CASRGGFNTEAFF. CDR3 coding DNA: TGTGCCAGCCGGGGGGGCTTTAACACTGAAGCTTTCTTT.

The chain combines TRBV14 with TRBJ2-1, with D maybe TRBD2 (5 bases). Trimming removed 0 bases at V and 1 base at J, with 13 bases between. The CDR3 is made up of 17 amino acids. Germline assignment: CDR1 SGHDN and CDR2 FVKESK. CDR3 loop: CASSQDYSSDSYNEQFF. The CDR3 DNA reads as TGTGCCAGCAGCCAAGATTATAGTAGCGATTCCTACAATGAGCAGTTCTTC.

This rearrangement joins TRBV6-6 to TRBJ2-1; a possible D gene is TRBD2 (6 bases). The CDR3 spans 15 residues. Trimming stripped 5 bases from V and 6 bases from J, with 17 bases between. Germline-derived CDR1 and CDR2 are MNHNY and SVGAGI (reference sequence). CDR3 DNA sequence: TGTGCCAGCAGTCCCTCCCCGACTAGGCTCAATGAGCAGTTCTTC. This gives the protein CASSPSPTRLNEQFF.

The chain uses TRBV18 and TRBJ2-1; 9 bases are shared with TRBD2. The trim removed 1 base at V and 0 bases at J, leaving 1 base unmatched. The germline V gene has CDR1 KGHSH and CDR2 LQKENI. The length of the CDR3 is 16 residues. Here the CDR3 reads CASSPRGGASYNEQFF. CDR3 bases: TGTGCCAGCTCACCACGCGGGGGGGCCTCCTACAATGAGCAGTTCTTC.

The rearrangement joins TRBV19 to TRBJ1-2; the match to TRBD1 covers 7 bases. The CDR3 loop spans 16 amino acids. Germline V lookup: CDR1 LNHDA, CDR2 SQIVND (reference sequence). V shed 4 bases, J shed 5 bases, and the junction held 13 bases outside the gene matches. Here the CDR3 reads CASSRSTGRTTYGYTF. CDR3 coding DNA: TGTGCCAGTAGTAGGTCGACAGGGCGAACGACTTATGGCTACACCTTC.

Notes on this clone: In the same sample, other DNA sequences code for this CDR3. The V gene is TRBV5-1, the J gene TRBJ2-7; 11 nucleotides line up with TRBD2. V shed 0 bases, J shed 3 bases, and the junction held 2 bases outside the gene matches. The CDR3 contains 15 residues. From germline, CDR1 is SGHRS and CDR2 YFSETQ. The CDR3 is CASSLGLAGNYEQYF. The DNA for the CDR3 is TGCGCCAGCAGCTTGGGACTAGCGGGAAACTACGAGCAGTACTTC.

This chain joins TRBV11-2 and TRBJ2-1; 7 nucleotides line up with TRBD2. CDR3 length: 15 residues. Germline-derived CDR1 and CDR2 are SGHAT and FQNNGV. V shed 0 bases and J 1 base; nucleotides not matched to a gene: 0. In DNA form, the CDR3 reads TGTGCCAGCAGCTTAGAAGCGGGATCCTACAATGAGCAGTTCTTC. Translation: CASSLEAGSYNEQFF.

This chain links TRBV11-3 with TRBJ1-2; 10 bases match TRBD1. Germline V lookup: CDR1 SGHNT, CDR2 YENEEA. V was clipped by 1 base and J by 3 bases; unmatched bases: 14. The CDR3 covers 19 residues. The CDR3 bases are TGTGCCAGCAGCTTAGGGGTTTCACCCGGGACAGGGGTACACTATGGCTACACCTTC. As protein: CASSLGVSPGTGVHYGYTF. Full variable domain (remainder filled in from reference TRBV11-3 and TRBJ1-2): EAGVVQSPRYKIIEKKQPVAFWCNPISGHNTLYWYLQNLGQGPELLIRYENEEAVDDSQLPKDRFSAERLKGVDSTLKIQPAELGDSAVYLCASSLGVSPGTGVHYGYTFGSGTRLTVV.